What follows are 6 T cell receptor beta chains derived from one specimen sequenced in a study of radiotherapy plus CTLA-4 blockade in lung cancer. The table came from immunoSEQ multiplex PCR; TCRdb's copy has only in-frame clones and leaves some out. The top ten hold approximately 3.7% of the sample, which has roughly 100,000 clones, 82% seen once. Material: peripheral blood, obtained from a patient treated with radiotherapy plus ipilimumab. The receptor set was obtained from a human donor with non-small cell lung cancer who had a partial response to radiotherapy plus ipilimumab.

A word on this clone: A read error may produce the germline difference seen at one junction end. Distinct nucleotide sequences in the sample also encode this CDR3. The chain recombines TRBV10-3 with TRBJ2-7, with 8 bases that match TRBD1. Germline V CDR1 and CDR2: ENHRY, SYGVKD. CDR3 length: 16 residues. CDR3 amino acids: CAISESAGTGIAEQYF. DNA for the CDR3: TGTGCCATTAGTGAGTCGGCAGGGACAGGAATAGCGGAGCAGTACTTC.

V and J are TRBV19 and TRBJ2-2; TRBD1 agrees at 11 bases. The CDR3 contains 13 residues. V was clipped by 9 bases and J by 6 bases; unmatched bases: 3. Germline V gene lookup returns CDR1 LNHDA and CDR2 SQIVND (reference sequence). CDR3 in amino acids: CASSGQGAGELFF. CDR3 sequence (DNA): TGTGCCAGCTCGGGACAGGGGGCCGGGGAGCTGTTTTTT.

The chain couples TRBV18 to TRBJ1-1; tentative D call: TRBD1 (6 bases). V lost 4 bases and J 1 base, leaving 13 bases between the germline ends. Per the germline V gene, CDR1 is KGHSH and CDR2 is LQKENI. This CDR3 has 15 amino acids. CDR3 coding DNA: TGTGCCAGCTCACTCCTTCCCAGGGGGAACACTGAAGCTTTCTTT. Protein product: CASSLLPRGNTEAFF.

The chain couples TRBV2 to TRBJ2-6; no clear D gene. The CDR3 is 14 amino acids. Germline CDR1 SNHLY, CDR2 FYNNEI. Trimming removed 5 bases from V and 1 base from J, with 6 bases in between. The DNA for the CDR3 is TGTGCCAGCAGTTACAGTTCTGGGGCCAACGTCCTGACTTTC. Translated, it gives CASSYSSGANVLTF.

With regard to this clone: At one of its ends the junction is not consistent with the germline gene, which may arise from a read error. The chain has TRBV6-4 and TRBJ2-3, with TRBD1 as a possible D gene (5 bases). This CDR3 comprises 16 residues. Germline CDR1 reads MRHNA; CDR2 reads SNTAGT. The CDR3 region is CASSDSQGTSTNTQYF. In DNA form, the CDR3 reads TGTGCCAGCAGTGATAGTCAGGGAACAAGCACAAATACGCAGTATTTT.

This chain connects TRBV18 to TRBJ1-1, with D possibly being TRBD1 (6 bases). Germline V CDR1 and CDR2: KGHSH, LQKENI. This CDR3 comprises 15 residues. V was cut by 6 bases and J by 1 base, with 15 bases left in between. CDR3 residues: CASSRGGQGNTEAFF. CDR3 coding DNA: TGTGCCAGCTCCCGGGGGGGGCAGGGGAACACTGAAGCTTTCTTT.